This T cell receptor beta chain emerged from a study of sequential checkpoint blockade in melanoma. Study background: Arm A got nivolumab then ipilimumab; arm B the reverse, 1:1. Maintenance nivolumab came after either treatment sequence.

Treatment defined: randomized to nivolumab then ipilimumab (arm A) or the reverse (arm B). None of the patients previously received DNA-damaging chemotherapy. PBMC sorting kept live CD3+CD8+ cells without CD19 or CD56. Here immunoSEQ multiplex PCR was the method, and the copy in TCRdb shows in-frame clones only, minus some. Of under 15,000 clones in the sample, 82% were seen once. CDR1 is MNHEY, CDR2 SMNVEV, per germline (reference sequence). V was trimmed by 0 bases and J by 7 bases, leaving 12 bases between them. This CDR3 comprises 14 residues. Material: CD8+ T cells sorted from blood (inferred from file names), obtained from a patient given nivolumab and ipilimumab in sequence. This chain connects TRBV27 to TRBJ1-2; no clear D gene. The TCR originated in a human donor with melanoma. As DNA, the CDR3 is TGTGCCAGCAGTTTATCGACTTTGGAGGGTGGCTACACCTTC. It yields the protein CASSLSTLEGGYTF.